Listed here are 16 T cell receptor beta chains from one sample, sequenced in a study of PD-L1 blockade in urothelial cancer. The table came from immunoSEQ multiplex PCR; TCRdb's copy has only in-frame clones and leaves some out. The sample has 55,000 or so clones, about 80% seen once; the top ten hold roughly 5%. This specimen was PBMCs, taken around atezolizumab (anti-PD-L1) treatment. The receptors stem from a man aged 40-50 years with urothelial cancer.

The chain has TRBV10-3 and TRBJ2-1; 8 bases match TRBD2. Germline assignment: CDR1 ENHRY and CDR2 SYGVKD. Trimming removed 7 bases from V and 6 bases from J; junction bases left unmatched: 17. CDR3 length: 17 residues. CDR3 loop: CAIMAGASGLKGNEQFF. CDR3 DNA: TGTGCCATCATGGCCGGGGCTAGCGGGCTAAAGGGCAATGAGCAGTTCTTC.

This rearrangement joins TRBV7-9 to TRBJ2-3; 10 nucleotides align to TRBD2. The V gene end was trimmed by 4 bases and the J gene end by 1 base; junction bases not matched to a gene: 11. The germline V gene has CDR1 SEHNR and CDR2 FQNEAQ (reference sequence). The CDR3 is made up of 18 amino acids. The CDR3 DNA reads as TGTGCCAGCAGCTCTCTCCCTGCCGGGACTAGCGGCACAGATACGCAGTATTTT. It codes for CASSSLPAGTSGTDTQYF.

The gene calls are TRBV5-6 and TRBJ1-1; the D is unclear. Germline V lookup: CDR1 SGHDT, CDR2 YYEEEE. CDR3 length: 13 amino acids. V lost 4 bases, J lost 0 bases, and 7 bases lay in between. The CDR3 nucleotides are TGTGCCAGCAGCGCCGGGATGAACACTGAAGCTTTCTTT. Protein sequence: CASSAGMNTEAFF.

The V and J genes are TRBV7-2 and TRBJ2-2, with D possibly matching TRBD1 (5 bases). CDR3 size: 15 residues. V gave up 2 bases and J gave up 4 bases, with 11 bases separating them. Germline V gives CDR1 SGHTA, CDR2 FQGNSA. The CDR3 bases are TGTGCCAGCAGCTTACAGGGCCCCGTCACCGGGGAGCTGTTTTTT. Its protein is CASSLQGPVTGELFF.

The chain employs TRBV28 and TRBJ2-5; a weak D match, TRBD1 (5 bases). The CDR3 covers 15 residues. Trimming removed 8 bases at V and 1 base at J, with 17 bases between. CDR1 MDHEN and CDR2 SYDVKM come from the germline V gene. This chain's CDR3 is CASSSLTGAQETQYF. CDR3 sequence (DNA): TGTGCCAGCTCCTCCTTAACTGGGGCCCAAGAGACCCAGTACTTC.

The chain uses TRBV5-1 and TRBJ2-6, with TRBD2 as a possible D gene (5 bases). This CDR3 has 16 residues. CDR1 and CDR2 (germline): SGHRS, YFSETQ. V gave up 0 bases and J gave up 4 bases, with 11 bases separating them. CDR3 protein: CASSLGNSGGANVLTF. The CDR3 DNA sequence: TGCGCCAGCAGCTTGGGAAATTCGGGGGGGGCCAACGTCCTGACTTTC.

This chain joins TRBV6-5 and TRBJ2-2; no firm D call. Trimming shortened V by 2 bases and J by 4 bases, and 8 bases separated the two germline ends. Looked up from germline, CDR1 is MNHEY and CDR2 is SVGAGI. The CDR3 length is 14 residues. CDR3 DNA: TGTGCCAGCAGTTACGGCCGGGTCACCGGGGAGCTGTTTTTT. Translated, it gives CASSYGRVTGELFF.

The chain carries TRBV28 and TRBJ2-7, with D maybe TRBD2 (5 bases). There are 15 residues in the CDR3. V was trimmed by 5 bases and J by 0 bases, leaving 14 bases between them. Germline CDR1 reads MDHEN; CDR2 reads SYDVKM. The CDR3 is CASSRPDWNSYEQYF. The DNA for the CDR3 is TGTGCCAGCAGTCGCCCGGACTGGAACTCCTACGAGCAGTACTTC.

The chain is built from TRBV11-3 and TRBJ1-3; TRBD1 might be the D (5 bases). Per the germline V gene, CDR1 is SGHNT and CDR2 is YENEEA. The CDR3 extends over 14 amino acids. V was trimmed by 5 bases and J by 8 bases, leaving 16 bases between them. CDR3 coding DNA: TGTGCCAGCAGCCTGGGGACTCCGCCGGACACCATATATTTT. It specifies CASSLGTPPDTIYF.

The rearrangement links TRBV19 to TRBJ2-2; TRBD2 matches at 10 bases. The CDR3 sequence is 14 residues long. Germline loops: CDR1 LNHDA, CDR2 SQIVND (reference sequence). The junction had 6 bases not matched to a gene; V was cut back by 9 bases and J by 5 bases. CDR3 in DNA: TGTGCCAGCAAGCGGGAGGGTCCAACCGGGGAGCTGTTTTTT. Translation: CASKREGPTGELFF.

The CDR3 DNA follows: TGTGCCAGCAGCCTCCGGGCAGGGATGAGTGAAAAACTGTTTTTT. Protein: CASSLRAGMSEKLFF. This sequence joins TRBV7-2 and TRBJ1-4; D is possibly TRBD1 (5 bases). Trimming removed 5 bases at V and 7 bases at J, with 17 bases between. The CDR3 is 15 residues long. Looked up from germline, CDR1 is SGHTA and CDR2 is FQGNSA. The full variable domain, in which reference TRBV7-2 and TRBJ1-4 provide the parts outside the CDR3, is GAGVSQSPSNKVTEKGKDVELRCDPISGHTALYWYRQSLGQGLEFLIYFQGNSAPDKSGLPSDRFSAERTGGSVSTLTIQRTQQEDSAVYLCASSLRAGMSEKLFFGSGTQLSVL.

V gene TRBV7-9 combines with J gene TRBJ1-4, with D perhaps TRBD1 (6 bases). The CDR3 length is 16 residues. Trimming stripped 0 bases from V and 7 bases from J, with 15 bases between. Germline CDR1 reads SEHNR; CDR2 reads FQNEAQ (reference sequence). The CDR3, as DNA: TGTGCCAGCAGCTTAGCTGGGGGCGGAGTTGGTGAAAAACTGTTTTTT. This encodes CASSLAGGGVGEKLFF.

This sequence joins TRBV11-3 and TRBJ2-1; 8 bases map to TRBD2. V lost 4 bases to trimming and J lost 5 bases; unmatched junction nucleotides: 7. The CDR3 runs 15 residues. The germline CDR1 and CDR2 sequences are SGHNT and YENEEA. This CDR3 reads CASSSLAGLNNEQFF. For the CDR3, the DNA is TGTGCCAGCAGCTCCTTAGCGGGATTGAACAATGAGCAGTTCTTC. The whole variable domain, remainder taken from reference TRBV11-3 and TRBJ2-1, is EAGVVQSPRYKIIEKKQPVAFWCNPISGHNTLYWYLQNLGQGPELLIRYENEEAVDDSQLPKDRFSAERLKGVDSTLKIQPAELGDSAVYLCASSSLAGLNNEQFFGPGTRLTVL.

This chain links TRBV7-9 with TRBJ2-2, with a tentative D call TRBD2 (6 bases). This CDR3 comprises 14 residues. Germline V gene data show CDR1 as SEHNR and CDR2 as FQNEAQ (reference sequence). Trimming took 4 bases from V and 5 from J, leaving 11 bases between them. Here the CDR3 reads CASSSLRGTGELFF. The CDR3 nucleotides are TGTGCCAGCAGCTCCCTCCGGGGGACCGGGGAGCTGTTTTTT.

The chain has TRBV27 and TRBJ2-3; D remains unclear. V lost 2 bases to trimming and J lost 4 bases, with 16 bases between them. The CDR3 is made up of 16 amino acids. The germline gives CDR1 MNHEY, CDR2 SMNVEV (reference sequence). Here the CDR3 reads CASSLESNDYSDTQYF. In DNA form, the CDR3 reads TGTGCCAGCAGTTTAGAGTCGAACGATTATTCAGATACGCAGTATTTT.

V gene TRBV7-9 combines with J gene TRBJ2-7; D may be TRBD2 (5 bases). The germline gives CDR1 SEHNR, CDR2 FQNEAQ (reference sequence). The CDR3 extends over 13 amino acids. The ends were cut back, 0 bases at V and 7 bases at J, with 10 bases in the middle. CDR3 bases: TGTGCCAGCAGCTTAGCCGGGGTCTGGGAGCAGTACTTC. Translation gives CASSLAGVWEQYF. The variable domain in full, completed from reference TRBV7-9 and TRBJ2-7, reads DTGVSQNPRHKITKRGQNVTFRCDPISEHNRLYWYRQTLGQGPEFLTYFQNEAQLEKSRLLSDRFSAERPKGSFSTLEIQRTEQGDSAMYLCASSLAGVWEQYFGPGTRLTVT.